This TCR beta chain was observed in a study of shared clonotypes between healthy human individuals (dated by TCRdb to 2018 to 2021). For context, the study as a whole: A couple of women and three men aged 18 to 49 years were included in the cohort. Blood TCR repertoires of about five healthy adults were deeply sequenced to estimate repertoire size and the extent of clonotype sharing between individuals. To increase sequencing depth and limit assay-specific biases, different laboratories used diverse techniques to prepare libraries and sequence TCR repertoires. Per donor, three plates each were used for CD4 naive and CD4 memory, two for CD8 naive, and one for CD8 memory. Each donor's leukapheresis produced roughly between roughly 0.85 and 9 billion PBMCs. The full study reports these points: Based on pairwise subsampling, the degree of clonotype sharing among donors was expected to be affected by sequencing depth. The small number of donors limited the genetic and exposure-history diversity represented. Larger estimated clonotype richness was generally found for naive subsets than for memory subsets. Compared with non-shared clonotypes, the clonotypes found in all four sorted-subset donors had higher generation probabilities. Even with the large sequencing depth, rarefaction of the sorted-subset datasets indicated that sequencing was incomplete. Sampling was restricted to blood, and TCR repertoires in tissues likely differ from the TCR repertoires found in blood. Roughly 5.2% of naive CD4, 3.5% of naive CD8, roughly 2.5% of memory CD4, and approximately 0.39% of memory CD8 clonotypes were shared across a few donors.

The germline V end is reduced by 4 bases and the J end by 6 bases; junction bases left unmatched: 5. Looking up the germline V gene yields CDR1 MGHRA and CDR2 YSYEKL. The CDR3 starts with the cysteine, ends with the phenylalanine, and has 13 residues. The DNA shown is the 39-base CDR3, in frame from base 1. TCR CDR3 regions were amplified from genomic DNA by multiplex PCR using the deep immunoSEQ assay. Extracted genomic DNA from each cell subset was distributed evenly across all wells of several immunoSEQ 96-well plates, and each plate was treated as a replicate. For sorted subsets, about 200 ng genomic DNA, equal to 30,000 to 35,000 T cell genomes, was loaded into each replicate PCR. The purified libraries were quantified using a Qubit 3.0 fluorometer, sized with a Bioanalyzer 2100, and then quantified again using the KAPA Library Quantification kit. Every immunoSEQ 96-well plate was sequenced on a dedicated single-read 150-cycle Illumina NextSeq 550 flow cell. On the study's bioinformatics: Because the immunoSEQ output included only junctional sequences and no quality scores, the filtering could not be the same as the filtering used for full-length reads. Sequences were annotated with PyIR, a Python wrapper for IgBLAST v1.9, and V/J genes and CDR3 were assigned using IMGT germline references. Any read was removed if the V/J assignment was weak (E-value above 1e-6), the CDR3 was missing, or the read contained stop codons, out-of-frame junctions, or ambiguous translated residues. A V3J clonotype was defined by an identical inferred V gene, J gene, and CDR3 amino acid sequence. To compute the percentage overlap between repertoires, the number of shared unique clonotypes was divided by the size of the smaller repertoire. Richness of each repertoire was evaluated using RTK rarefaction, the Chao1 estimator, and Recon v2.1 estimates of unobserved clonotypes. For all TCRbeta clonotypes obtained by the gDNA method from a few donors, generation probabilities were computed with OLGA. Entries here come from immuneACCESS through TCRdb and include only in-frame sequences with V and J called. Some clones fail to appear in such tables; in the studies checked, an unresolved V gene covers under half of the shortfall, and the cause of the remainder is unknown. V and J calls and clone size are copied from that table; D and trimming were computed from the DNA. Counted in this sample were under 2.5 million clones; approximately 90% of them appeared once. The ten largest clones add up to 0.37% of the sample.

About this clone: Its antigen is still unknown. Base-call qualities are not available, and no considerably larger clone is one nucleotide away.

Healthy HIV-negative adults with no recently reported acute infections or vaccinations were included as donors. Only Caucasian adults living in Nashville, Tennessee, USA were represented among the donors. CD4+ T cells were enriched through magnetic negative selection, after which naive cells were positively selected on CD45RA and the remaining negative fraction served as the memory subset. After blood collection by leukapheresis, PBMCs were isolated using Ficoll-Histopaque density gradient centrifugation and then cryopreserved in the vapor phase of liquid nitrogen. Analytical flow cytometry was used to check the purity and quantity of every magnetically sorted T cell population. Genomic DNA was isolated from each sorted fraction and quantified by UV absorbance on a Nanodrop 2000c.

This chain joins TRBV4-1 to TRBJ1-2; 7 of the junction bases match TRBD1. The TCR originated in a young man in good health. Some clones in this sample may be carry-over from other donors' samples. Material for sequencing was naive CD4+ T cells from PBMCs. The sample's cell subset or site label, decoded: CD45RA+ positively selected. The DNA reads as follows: TGCGCCAGCAGCCCGGACAGGCCGGATGGCTACACCTTC. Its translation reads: CASSPDRPDGYTF.